This TCR beta chain was documented in a study of cytomegalovirus exposure and HLA in healthy donors. Both 60 Vbeta primers and 13 Jbeta primers went into the PCR. Profiling relied on immunoSEQ multiplex PCR, and the TCRdb table lists in-frame clones only, not all of them. The table lists about 260,000 clones, 70% to 90% of them singletons. Comment on this clone: Antigen unknown.

CDR1 and CDR2 (germline): MGHRA, YSYEKL. The trim removed 3 bases at V and 8 bases at J, leaving 18 bases unmatched. The CDR3 length is 17 residues. General study points: TCR beta sequences numbering over 15,000 were associated with HLA alleles at 0.05 false discovery rate in a later analysis.

The rearrangement joins TRBV4-1 to TRBJ1-2; 7 positions match TRBD1. Sequencing was done on a sample of PBMCs. The clonotype originates from a woman aged 40 to 50 in good health and CMV-seropositive. CDR3 DNA: TGCGCCAGCAGCCATGGGACAGAATACGATACCCAAAAGGGCTACACCTTC. Amino acids: CASSHGTEYDTQKGYTF.